A selection of T cell receptor beta chains follows, all from one sample in a study of Ad26.COV2.S vaccination and SARS-CoV-2 variants. The method was immunoSEQ multiplex PCR; TCRdb's version includes in-frame clones alone and lacks a portion of them. The sample holds some 250,000 clones; roughly 90% are singletons and the top ten take about 10%. Sequenced here: peripheral blood, sampled in a trial of Ad26.COV2.S vaccine versus placebo. Receptor source: a person aged 18-65 years who received the Ad26.COV2.S COVID-19 vaccine or a placebo. Both conserved end residues are part of each CDR3. A D gene is named only where the DNA matches it firmly. The size of a clone is reported for some rows only, either as once, few or many, or as a class for expanded clones.

TGTGCCAGCAGCCAAGGGCCGAGGAAAGGCCCTCCGGGGGCCAACGTCCTGACTTTC	CASSQGPRKGPPGANVLTF	TRBV3-1/TRBV3-2	-	TRBJ2-6	once	19
TGCAGCGTTGACGGAGCCCGGGCGGGGGAGCTGTTTTTT	CSVDGARAGELFF	TRBV29-1	-	TRBJ2-2	-	13
TGTGCCAGCAGCGTAGTACCGGGCGATGGCTACACCTTC	CASSVVPGDGYTF	TRBV9	-	TRBJ1-2	-	13
TGTGCCAGCAGTGAACAGGGGCAGGCTAATGAAAAACTGTTTTTT	CASSEQGQANEKLFF	TRBV6-1	-	TRBJ1-4	-	15
TGTGCCAGCAGCGTAGTAGAGGTGGGCGAGCAGTTCTTC	CASSVVEVGEQFF	TRBV9	-	TRBJ2-1	-	13
TGTGCCAGCAGCCAAGAAGGGACAGGCTACACCTTC	CASSQEGTGYTF	TRBV3-1/TRBV3-2	-	TRBJ1-2	-	12
TGCGCCAGCAGTGAGACACAGCACACAGATACGCAGTATTTT	CASSETQHTDTQYF	TRBV10-1	-	TRBJ2-3	-	14
TGTGCCAGCTCCCTTCCTAAGGTGGAGACCCAGTACTTC	CASSLPKVETQYF	TRBV21-1	-	TRBJ2-5	-	13
TGTGCCAGCAGCGTACTGACCGGGACAGGGATTAACACCGGGGAGCTGTTTTTT	CASSVLTGTGINTGELFF	TRBV9	TRBD1	TRBJ2-2	-	18
TGTGCCAGCAGCTTAAGAGGGGACGAGCAGTACTTC	CASSLRGDEQYF	TRBV11-3	-	TRBJ2-7	-	12
TGTGCCACCTCCACAGGGGGTTTACCCACTGAAGCTTTCTTT	CATSTGGLPTEAFF	TRBV28	TRBD1	TRBJ1-1	once	14
TGTGCCAGCAGCTTCCCGGGCCTAAAAGAATTGTACTTC	CASSFPGLKELYF	TRBV5-4	-	TRBJ2-7	-	13
TGTGCCAGCAGTTTGAACAGGGGCTATGGCTACACCTTC	CASSLNRGYGYTF	TRBV28	TRBD1	TRBJ1-2	-	13
TGTGCCAGCAGTTCCCCTGGACAGGGCCTCTACGAGCAGTACTTC	CASSSPGQGLYEQYF	TRBV28	TRBD1	TRBJ2-7	-	15
TGTGCCACCAGCATCCAGGGTACGAACACCGGGGAGCTGTTTTTT	CATSIQGTNTGELFF	TRBV15	-	TRBJ2-2	-	15
TGTGCCAGTAGTAGGGAGTTCGGCAATCAGCCCCAGCATTTT	CASSREFGNQPQHF	TRBV19	-	TRBJ1-5	-	14
TGTGCCAGCAGCTTCCGTACAGGGGCATTGAACACTGAAGCTTTCTTT	CASSFRTGALNTEAFF	TRBV7-9	TRBD1	TRBJ1-1	-	16